Below are 10 T cell receptor beta chains sequenced from a single sample in a study of T cell repertoires in cytomegalovirus infection. A single record per CDR3 protein comes from TCRdb applying MiXCR to the reads. The table shows about half a million distinct CDR3 sequences, with 25% to 35% occurring only once. The antigens for these receptors are not known. The sequencing used cultured PBMCs, collected from culture after CMV antigen stimulation. The origin of the receptors is a human donor in good health (CMV status not recorded). Some clones in this sample may be carry-over from other donors' samples.

The V and J genes are TRBV4-1 and TRBJ2-4; D remains ambiguous. The length of the CDR3 is 15 residues. CDR1 is MGHRA, CDR2 YSYEKL, per germline. V lost 1 base and J lost 1, with 8 bases in between. The DNA for the CDR3 is TGCGCCAGCAGCCAAGTACTGGATGCCAAAAACATTCAGTACTTC. It encodes CASSQVLDAKNIQYF.

The chain links TRBV6-2 or TRBV6-3 to TRBJ2-1; D is possibly TRBD2 (7 bases). Germline V gene sequence: CDR1 MNHEY, CDR2 SVGEGT. The CDR3 runs 15 residues. Trimming took off 2 bases at V and 2 bases at J, with 10 bases between the two ends. CDR3 amino acids: CASSYRGGAYNEQFF. The CDR3 bases are TGTGCCAGCAGTTACCGCGGGGGCGCCTACAATGAGCAGTTCTTC.

V gene TRBV6-1 combines with J gene TRBJ2-1, with D hard to call. V lost 6 bases, J lost 5 bases, and 11 bases lay in between. The CDR3 has 13 amino acids. Per germline, CDR1 MNHNS and CDR2 SASEGT. In nucleotides, the CDR3 is TGTGCCAGCAGAACACCACAGAACAATGAGCAGTTCTTC. It codes for CASRTPQNNEQFF.

This clonotype was counted between two and nine times. V usage is TRBV6-1 and J usage is TRBJ2-2, with 11 bases that match TRBD2. The CDR3 has 18 residues. V shed 1 base and J 5 bases; nucleotides not matched to a gene: 9. The V gene's germline CDR1 is MNHNS and CDR2 SASEGT. The CDR3 loop reads CASSEGLAGTRGTGELFF. Written as DNA, the CDR3 is TGTGCCAGCAGTGAAGGACTAGCGGGGACTCGTGGGACCGGGGAGCTGTTTTTT.

As DNA, the CDR3 is TGTGCCAGCAGCTTAGTGGGAGTTAATACGAGGGAGCAGTACGTC. This sequence encodes CASSLVGVNTREQYV. The chain links TRBV11-2 to TRBJ2-7; tentatively, D is TRBD2 (5 bases). Germline CDR1 and CDR2: SGHAT and FQNNGV. This CDR3 has 15 amino acids. Trimming removed 1 base at V and 7 bases at J, with 17 bases between.

This chain uses TRBV11-2 with TRBJ2-7; 7 bases are a match to TRBD1. This CDR3 has 13 amino acids. Losses at the gene ends were 5 bases for V and 6 bases for J; bases not matched to a gene: 7. From germline, CDR1 is SGHAT and CDR2 FQNNGV. The CDR3 protein is CASSLKGAAEQYV. CDR3 DNA: TGTGCCAGCAGCCTCAAGGGGGCGGCCGAGCAGTACGTC.

J is TRBJ1-2 and V is TRBV11-2; D is undetermined. Germline values: CDR1 SGHAT, CDR2 FQNNGV. V was cut by 1 base and J by 7 bases, with 13 bases left in between. This CDR3 contains 14 residues. Here the CDR3 DNA reads TGTGCCAGCAGCTTAGGAGGAGTGTTGGGTGGCTACACCTTC. Its translation is CASSLGGVLGGYTF.

About this clonotype: The junction and the germline gene differ at one end; a read error may be behind it. V gene TRBV5-3 combines with J gene TRBJ2-6; tentatively, D is TRBD1 (6 bases). TRBV5-3 is marked as an open reading frame, function uncertain. The CDR3 runs 17 residues. The CDR3 DNA reads TGTGCCAGCAGCTCTCAACAGGGTAACGCTGGGGCCAACGTCCTGACTTTC. It codes for CASSSQQGNAGANVLTF.

The genes are TRBV14 and TRBJ2-1; 8 nucleotides align to TRBD2. V lost 3 bases to trimming and J lost 7 bases; unmatched junction nucleotides: 5. The CDR3 is made up of 14 amino acids. The V gene's germline CDR1 is SGHDN and CDR2 FVKESK. CDR3 sequence: CASSHTGGLNEQFF. In DNA, the CDR3 is TGTGCCAGCAGCCATACGGGAGGGCTAAATGAGCAGTTCTTC.

This clonotype was seen a few times. The V and J genes are TRBV6-5 and TRBJ2-7, with 12 bases identical to TRBD1. This CDR3 comprises 15 residues. V lost 4 bases, J lost 9 bases, and 10 bases stayed unmatched. Per the germline V gene, CDR1 is MNHEY and CDR2 is SVGAGI. The CDR3 bases are TGTGCCAGCAGTTCGGCCGGGACAGGGGGCGTCCTGCAGTACGTC. This sequence encodes CASSSAGTGGVLQYV.